This entry lists 28 T cell receptor beta chains sequenced from one sample in a study of patients and donors after allogeneic stem cell transplantation. TCRdb passed the RT-PCR reads through MiXCR, listing each CDR3 protein once. Here the sample spans 900,000 to 1,000,000 distinct CDR3 sequences, approximately 18% being singletons. Source material: blood, either unsorted or a sorted T cell fraction (not recorded which). The receptors were gathered from a human donor who was either an allogeneic HSCT recipient or a stem cell or donor lymphocyte infusion donor (not recorded which). It is not recorded whose cells these are; they may come from a transplant donor.

This clonotype was picked up a small number of times. The chain has TRBV9 and TRBJ1-2; no clear D. The V gene lost 3 bases and the J gene lost 6 bases, with 6 bases spanning the gap. The germline V gene has CDR1 SGDLS and CDR2 YYNGEE. This CDR3 spans 11 amino acids. The CDR3 reads CASSAMDGYTF. For the CDR3, the DNA is TGTGCCAGCAGCGCGATGGATGGCTACACCTTC.

V usage is TRBV10-3 and J usage is TRBJ1-6, with D uncertain. Trimming shortened V by 5 bases and J by 0 bases, and 5 bases separated the two germline ends. The length of the CDR3 is 14 residues. Looked up from germline, CDR1 is ENHRY and CDR2 is SYGVKD. CDR3 residues: CAISLSSYNSPLHF. CDR3 sequence (DNA): TGTGCCATCAGTCTTAGCTCCTATAATTCACCCCTCCACTTT.

This clonotype was seen only a few times. The V call is TRBV24-1, the J call TRBJ2-1, with 7 positions matching TRBD1. Germline CDR1 and CDR2: KGHDR and SFDVKD. The CDR3 consists of 16 residues. Unmatched junction bases numbered 4, after V lost 3 bases and J lost 0 bases. Here the CDR3 DNA reads TGTGCCACCAGTGATCAGACAGGGAGCTCCTACAATGAGCAGTTCTTC. This encodes CATSDQTGSSYNEQFF.

The chain recombines TRBV20-1 with TRBJ1-5; D may be TRBD1 (5 bases). This CDR3 spans 12 amino acids. V shed 5 bases and J shed 5 bases, with 10 bases lying between them. Per the germline V gene, CDR1 is DFQATT and CDR2 is SNEGSKA (reference sequence). The DNA for the CDR3 is TGCAGTGCTTCAGGGATTTATCAGCCCCAGCATTTT. It codes for CSASGIYQPQHF.

The chain combines TRBV5-1 with TRBJ2-1; D unresolved. This CDR3 has 13 residues. Trimming removed 0 bases at V and 9 bases at J, with 10 bases between. The germline V gene encodes CDR1 SGHRS and CDR2 YFSETQ. CDR3 amino acids: CASSLAGLSEQFF. Here the CDR3 DNA reads TGCGCCAGCAGCTTGGCCGGATTAAGTGAGCAGTTCTTC.

The rearrangement joins TRBV18 to TRBJ2-3; D is perhaps TRBD1 (6 bases). The V end was cut by 4 bases, the J end by 5 bases, with 19 bases between. CDR1 and CDR2 from the germline V gene are KGHSH and LQKENI. The CDR3 consists of 16 residues. The CDR3 DNA reads TGTGCCAGCTCACAGACCTGGACAGATTTAAGAGATACGCAGTATTTT. Translating gives CASSQTWTDLRDTQYF.

This clonotype has just a few counts. The chain couples TRBV20-1 to TRBJ1-1; D unclear. V was cut by 4 bases and J by 8 bases, with 14 bases left in between. The germline gives CDR1 DFQATT, CDR2 SNEGSKA (reference sequence). This CDR3 comprises 12 residues. CDR3: CSATRVSPEAFF. CDR3 DNA: TGCAGTGCTACAAGGGTTTCCCCAGAAGCTTTCTTT.

The chain employs TRBV10-3 and TRBJ1-6; D perhaps matches TRBD1 (5 bases). V gave up 10 bases and J gave up 7 bases, with 23 bases separating them. This CDR3 is 16 amino acids long. Germline assignment: CDR1 ENHRY and CDR2 SYGVKD. Here the CDR3 reads CATKPTLGKGNSPLHF. DNA of the CDR3: TGTGCCACCAAGCCCACGTTAGGCAAGGGGAATTCACCCCTCCACTTT.

This clonotype was recorded a few times. This chain connects TRBV12-3 or TRBV12-4 to TRBJ2-7, with 11 bases that match TRBD1. The V and J ends lost 7 bases and 9 bases, in that order; junction bases with no gene match: 11. The CDR3 consists of 14 residues. CDR3: CASTKDRGRTRQYF. For the CDR3, the DNA is TGTGCCAGCACCAAGGACAGGGGGCGGACAAGGCAGTACTTC.

This chain uses TRBV24-1 with TRBJ2-7; 8 bases agree with TRBD1. CDR3 length: 14 residues. With 0 bases clipped from V and 5 bases from J, the junction kept 2 bases outside the gene matches. The V gene's germline CDR1 is KGHDR and CDR2 SFDVKD. CDR3 residues: CATSDLRTGNEQYF. The CDR3 DNA reads as TGTGCCACCAGTGATTTGCGGACAGGGAACGAGCAGTACTTC.

The chain joins TRBV6-1 to TRBJ2-1; a weak D match, TRBD1 (5 bases). The CDR3 loop spans 16 amino acids. Germline CDR1 and CDR2: MNHNS and SASEGT. Trimming removed 4 bases at V and 7 bases at J, with 20 bases between. The CDR3: CASSAEQVSPINEQFF. CDR3 coding DNA: TGTGCCAGCAGTGCCGAACAGGTCTCCCCGATTAATGAGCAGTTCTTC.

This clonotype was counted once. This rearrangement joins TRBV12-3 or TRBV12-4 to TRBJ1-2, with 8 bases identical to TRBD1. Trimming removed 1 base from V and 6 bases from J; junction bases left unmatched: 7. The CDR3 covers 15 residues. The CDR3, as DNA: TGTGCCAGCAGTTTAGGGACAGGGTATATTGATGGCTACACCTTC. Translation gives CASSLGTGYIDGYTF.

In this sample, this clonotype turned up many times. The chain carries TRBV5-1 and TRBJ2-3, with 7 bases that match TRBD2. The V gene's germline CDR1 is SGHRS and CDR2 YFSETQ. The CDR3 is made up of 15 amino acids. Losses at the gene ends were 0 bases for V and 5 bases for J; bases not matched to a gene: 6. CDR3 bases: TGCGCCAGCAGCTTGGTTAGCCTAGCGGTAGATACGCAGTATTTT. It yields the protein CASSLVSLAVDTQYF.

This chain links TRBV12-3 or TRBV12-4 with TRBJ2-7; 10 nucleotides agree with TRBD1. This CDR3 region has 13 residues. V gave up 8 bases and J gave up 2 bases; unmatched junction bases: 3. The CDR3 DNA is TGTGCCAGCGGGGACAGGGGAACCTACGAGCAGTACTTC. The encoded protein is CASGDRGTYEQYF.

The V and J genes are TRBV5-1 and TRBJ2-6, with D possibly being TRBD2 (5 bases). Germline V gene sequence: CDR1 SGHRS, CDR2 YFSETQ. The CDR3 is made up of 17 amino acids. The V gene lost 3 bases and the J gene lost 0 bases, with 13 bases spanning the gap. CDR3 coding DNA: TGCGCCAGCAGCTCGACTTGGAGGAGCTCTGGGGCCAACGTCCTGACTTTC. It specifies CASSSTWRSSGANVLTF.

This clonotype was seen more than once but under ten times. The chain joins TRBV11-2 to TRBJ2-1, with 11 bases aligning to TRBD2. Looked up from germline, CDR1 is SGHAT and CDR2 is FQNNGV. This CDR3 has 18 residues. Trimming removed 6 bases from V and 7 bases from J; junction bases left unmatched: 17. This CDR3 is CASSLSIAGGPYMNEQFF. CDR3 coding DNA: TGTGCCAGCAGTCTATCTATAGCGGGGGGGCCGTACATGAATGAGCAGTTCTTC.

This clonotype was seen a handful of times. The V gene is TRBV12-3 or TRBV12-4, the J gene TRBJ1-5, with a weak D call TRBD1 (5 bases). The V end was cut by 3 bases, the J end by 9 bases, with 15 bases between. The CDR3 loop spans 14 amino acids. Here the CDR3 DNA reads TGTGCCAGCAGTTTGACGGGAGGGGCACGGCCCCAGCATTTT. The encoded protein is CASSLTGGARPQHF.

The gene calls are TRBV2 and TRBJ2-6; tentative D call: TRBD1 (6 bases). Germline loops: CDR1 SNHLY, CDR2 FYNNEI. This CDR3 has 17 amino acids. V dropped 3 bases and J dropped 0 bases, with 12 bases sitting between them. In DNA, the CDR3 is TGTGCCAGCAGTGACAGGGGACCTTCCTCTGGGGCCAACGTCCTGACTTTC. Translation: CASSDRGPSSGANVLTF.

This clonotype was found a few times. V and J are TRBV12-3 or TRBV12-4 and TRBJ2-1, with TRBD2 identical over 7 bases. This CDR3 comprises 14 residues. With 5 bases clipped from V and 5 bases from J, the junction kept 6 bases outside the gene matches. The CDR3 loop is CASSNGEGNNEQFF. CDR3 nucleotides: TGTGCCAGCAGTAATGGGGAGGGGAACAATGAGCAGTTCTTC.

In DNA form, the CDR3 reads TGTGCCAGCAGTTTTGAGGGCAACCACGAGCAGTACTTC. Its translation is CASSFEGNHEQYF. V and J are TRBV27 and TRBJ2-7; D possibly corresponds to TRBD2 (5 bases). Deletions cut 3 bases from V and 5 bases from J, with 11 bases between. Germline V gene sequence: CDR1 MNHEY, CDR2 SMNVEV (reference sequence). This CDR3 region has 13 residues.

The table lists this clonotype with a few counts. The rearrangement uses TRBV30 and TRBJ2-7; TRBD1 might be the D (5 bases). Trimming shortened V by 1 base and J by 2 bases, and 15 bases separated the two germline ends. The length of the CDR3 is 15 residues. Germline loops: CDR1 GTSNPN, CDR2 SVGIG (reference sequence). The CDR3 coding sequence is TGTGCCTGGAGTGACGACAGTCGGAAAACCTACGAGCAGTACTTC. This gives the protein CAWSDDSRKTYEQYF.

This clonotype has a single count. The chain has TRBV5-4 and TRBJ2-1; 7 nucleotides agree with TRBD1. Looked up from germline, CDR1 is SGHNT and CDR2 is YYREEE (reference sequence). With V trimmed by 5 bases and J by 10 bases, 15 bases remained unmatched. The CDR3 is 15 amino acids. The CDR3 coding sequence is TGTGCCAGCAGGGTCCGAATAGAAGGGGGCACGGAGCAGTTCTTC. It yields the protein CASRVRIEGGTEQFF.

This clonotype was seen repeatedly, ten times or more. The gene calls are TRBV5-1 and TRBJ2-2; TRBD1 agrees at 7 bases. After removal of 3 bases from V and 6 bases from J, the junction contained 8 bases not matched to a gene. Germline assignment: CDR1 SGHRS and CDR2 YFSETQ. This CDR3 region has 15 residues. Here the CDR3 reads CASSSGQAPAGELFF. Written as DNA, the CDR3 is TGCGCCAGCAGCTCCGGACAGGCTCCGGCCGGGGAGCTGTTTTTT.

In its sample, this clonotype was seen a few times. The rearrangement uses TRBV29-1 and TRBJ1-1; 7 bases map to TRBD1. The CDR3 loop spans 12 amino acids. The V gene's germline CDR1 is SQVTM and CDR2 ANQGSEA. V lost 5 bases, J lost 1 base, and 1 base stayed unmatched. The CDR3 sequence: CSVRTGNTEAFF. The CDR3 DNA reads TGCAGCGTTAGGACAGGGAACACTGAAGCTTTCTTT.

This clonotype has just a few counts. This chain links TRBV7-2 with TRBJ1-2, with TRBD1 identical over 11 bases. This CDR3 comprises 17 residues. After removal of 2 bases from V and 2 bases from J, the junction contained 7 bases not matched to a gene. Per the germline V gene, CDR1 is SGHTA and CDR2 is FQGNSA. This CDR3 is CASSLTRTGGLNYGYTF. The CDR3 nucleotides read TGTGCCAGCAGCTTAACCCGGACAGGGGGCTTGAACTATGGCTACACCTTC.

This clonotype was counted many times. The chain couples TRBV4-2 to TRBJ2-1, with D hard to call. The germline V gene encodes CDR1 LGHNA and CDR2 YNFKEQ. The CDR3 is 13 residues long. The V gene lost 5 bases and the J gene lost 5 bases, with 10 bases spanning the gap. The CDR3 DNA follows: TGTGCCAGCAGCTCACGACTCCACAATGAGCAGTTCTTC. Amino acids: CASSSRLHNEQFF.

In its sample, this clonotype was seen a few times. The V call is TRBV5-1, the J call TRBJ2-1, with TRBD2 matching 8 bases. The CDR3 totals 16 residues. V was clipped by 2 bases and J by 5 bases; unmatched bases: 9. Germline values: CDR1 SGHRS, CDR2 YFSETQ. The CDR3 coding sequence is TGCGCCAGCAGCTTAATTGGACTAGCCGCCCACAATGAGCAGTTCTTC. Translated: CASSLIGLAAHNEQFF.

J is TRBJ2-7 and V is TRBV29-1; 8 bases line up with TRBD1. The CDR3 is 14 amino acids. Germline V gene lookup returns CDR1 SQVTM and CDR2 ANQGSEA. Losses at the gene ends were 2 bases for V and 3 bases for J; bases not matched to a gene: 6. CDR3 bases: TGCAGCGTTGAATTTGGACAGGGCGGCTACGAGCAGTACTTC. Its protein is CSVEFGQGGYEQYF.